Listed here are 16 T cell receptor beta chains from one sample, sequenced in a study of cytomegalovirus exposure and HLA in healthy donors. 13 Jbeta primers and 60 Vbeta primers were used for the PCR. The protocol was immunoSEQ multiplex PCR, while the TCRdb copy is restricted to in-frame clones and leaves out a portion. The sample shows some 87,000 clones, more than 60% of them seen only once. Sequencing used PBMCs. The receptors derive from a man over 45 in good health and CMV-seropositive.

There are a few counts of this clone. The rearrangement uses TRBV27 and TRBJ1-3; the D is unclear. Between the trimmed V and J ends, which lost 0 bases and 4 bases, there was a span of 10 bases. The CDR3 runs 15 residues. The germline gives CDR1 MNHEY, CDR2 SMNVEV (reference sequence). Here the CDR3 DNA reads TGTGCCAGCAGTTTATCCCTCTCTAGCGGAAACACCATATATTTT. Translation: CASSLSLSSGNTIYF.

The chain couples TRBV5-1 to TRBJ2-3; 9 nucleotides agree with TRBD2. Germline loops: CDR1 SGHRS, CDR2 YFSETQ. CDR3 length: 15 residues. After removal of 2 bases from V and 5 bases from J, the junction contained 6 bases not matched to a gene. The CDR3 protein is CASSFLAGRGDTQYF. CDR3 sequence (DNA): TGCGCCAGCAGCTTCCTAGCGGGGAGAGGAGATACGCAGTATTTT.

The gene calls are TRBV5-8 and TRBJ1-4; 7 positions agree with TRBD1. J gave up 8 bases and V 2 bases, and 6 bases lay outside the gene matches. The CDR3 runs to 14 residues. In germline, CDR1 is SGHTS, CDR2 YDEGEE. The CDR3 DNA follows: TGTGCCAGCAGCTTTCAGGGGGGCAGCGAAAAACTGTTTTTT. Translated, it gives CASSFQGGSEKLFF.

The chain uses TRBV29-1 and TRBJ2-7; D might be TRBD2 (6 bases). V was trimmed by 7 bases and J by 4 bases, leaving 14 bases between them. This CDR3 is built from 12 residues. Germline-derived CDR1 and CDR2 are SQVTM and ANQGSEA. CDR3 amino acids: CSAMTRGYEQYF. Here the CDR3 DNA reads TGCAGCGCCATGACGCGGGGTTACGAGCAGTACTTC.

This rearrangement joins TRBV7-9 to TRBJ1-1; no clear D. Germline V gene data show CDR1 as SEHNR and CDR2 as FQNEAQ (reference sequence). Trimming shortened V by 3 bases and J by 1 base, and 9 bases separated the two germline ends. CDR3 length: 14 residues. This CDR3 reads CASSLAQTNTEAFF. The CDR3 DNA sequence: TGTGCCAGCAGCTTGGCACAGACGAACACTGAAGCTTTCTTT.

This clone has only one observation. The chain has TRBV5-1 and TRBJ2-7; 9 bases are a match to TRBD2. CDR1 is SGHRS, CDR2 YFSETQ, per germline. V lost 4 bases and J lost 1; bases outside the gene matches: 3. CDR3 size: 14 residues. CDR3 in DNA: TGCGCCAGCAGCCTTACTAGCGGGTCCTACGAGCAGTACTTC. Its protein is CASSLTSGSYEQYF.

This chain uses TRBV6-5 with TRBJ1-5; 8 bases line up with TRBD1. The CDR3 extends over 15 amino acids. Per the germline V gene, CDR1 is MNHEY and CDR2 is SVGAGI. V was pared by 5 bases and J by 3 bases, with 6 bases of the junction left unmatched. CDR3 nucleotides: TGTGCCAGCAGTACCCACAGGGGGAACAATCAGCCCCAGCATTTT. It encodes CASSTHRGNNQPQHF.

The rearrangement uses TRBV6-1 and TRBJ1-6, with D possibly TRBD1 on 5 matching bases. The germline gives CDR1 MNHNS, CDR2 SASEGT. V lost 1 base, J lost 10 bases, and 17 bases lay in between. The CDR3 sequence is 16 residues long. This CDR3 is CASSEGAGVGRSPLHF. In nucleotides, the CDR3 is TGTGCCAGCAGTGAAGGTGCGGGGGTGGGAAGATCACCCCTCCACTTT.

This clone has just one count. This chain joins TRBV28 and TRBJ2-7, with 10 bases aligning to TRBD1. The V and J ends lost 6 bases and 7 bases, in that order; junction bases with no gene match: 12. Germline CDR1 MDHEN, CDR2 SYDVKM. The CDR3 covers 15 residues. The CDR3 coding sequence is TGTGCCAGCAGATCAACCGGGACAGGGGAAGTAGAGCAGTACTTC. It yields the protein CASRSTGTGEVEQYF.

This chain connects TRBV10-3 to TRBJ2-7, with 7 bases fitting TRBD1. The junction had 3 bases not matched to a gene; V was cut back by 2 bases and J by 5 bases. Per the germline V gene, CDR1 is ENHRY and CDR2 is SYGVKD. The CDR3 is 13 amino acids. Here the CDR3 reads CAISEQTGNEQYF. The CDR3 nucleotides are TGTGCCATCAGTGAGCAGACAGGGAACGAGCAGTACTTC.

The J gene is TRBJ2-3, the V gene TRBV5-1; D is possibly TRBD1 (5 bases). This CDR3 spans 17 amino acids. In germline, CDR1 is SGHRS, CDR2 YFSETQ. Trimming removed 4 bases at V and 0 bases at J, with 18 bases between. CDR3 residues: CASSMDVQGPSTDTQYF. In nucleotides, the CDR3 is TGCGCCAGCAGCATGGACGTCCAGGGTCCTAGCACAGATACGCAGTATTTT.

The CDR3 nucleotides read TGTGCCAGCAGCCCTCTCCTGGAGTATAGCAATCAGCCCCAGCATTTT. It is translated as CASSPLLEYSNQPQHF. J is TRBJ1-5 and V is TRBV28; D remains unclear. Trimming took 6 bases from V and 0 from J, leaving 15 bases between them. The length of the CDR3 is 16 residues. Per germline, CDR1 MDHEN and CDR2 SYDVKM.

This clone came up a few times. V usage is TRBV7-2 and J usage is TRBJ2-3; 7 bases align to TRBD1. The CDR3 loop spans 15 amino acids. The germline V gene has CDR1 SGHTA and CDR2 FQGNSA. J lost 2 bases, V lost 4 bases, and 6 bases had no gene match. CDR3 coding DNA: TGTGCCAGCAGCTCAACAGGGGCGGTCACAGATACGCAGTATTTT. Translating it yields CASSSTGAVTDTQYF. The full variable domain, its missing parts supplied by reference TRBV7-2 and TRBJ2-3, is GAGVSQSPSNKVTEKGKDVELRCDPISGHTALYWYRQSLGQGLEFLIYFQGNSAPDKSGLPSDRFSAERTGGSVSTLTIQRTQQEDSAVYLCASSSTGAVTDTQYFGPGTRLTVL.

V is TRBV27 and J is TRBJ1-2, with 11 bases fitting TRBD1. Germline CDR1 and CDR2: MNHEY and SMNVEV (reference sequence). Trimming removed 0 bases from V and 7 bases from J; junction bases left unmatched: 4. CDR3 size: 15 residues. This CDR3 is CASSLSTGQGVGYTF. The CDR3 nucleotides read TGTGCCAGCAGTTTATCCACGGGACAGGGGGTTGGCTACACCTTC.

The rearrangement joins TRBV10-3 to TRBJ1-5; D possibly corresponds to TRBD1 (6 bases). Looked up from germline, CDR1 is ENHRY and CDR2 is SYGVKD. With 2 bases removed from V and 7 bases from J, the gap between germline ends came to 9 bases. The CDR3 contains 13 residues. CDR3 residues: CAISETGNQPQHF. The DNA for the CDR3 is TGTGCCATCAGTGAGACAGGGAACCAGCCCCAGCATTTT.

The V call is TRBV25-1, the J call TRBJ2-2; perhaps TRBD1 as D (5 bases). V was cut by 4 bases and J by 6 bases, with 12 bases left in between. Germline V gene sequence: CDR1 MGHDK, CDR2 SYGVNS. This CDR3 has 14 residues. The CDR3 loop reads CASSVPGIAGELFF. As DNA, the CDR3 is TGTGCCAGCAGTGTCCCAGGGATTGCCGGGGAGCTGTTTTTT.